The source of this T cell receptor beta chain is a study of regulatory T cells in long-lasting Graves disease. Looking at the study overall: Patients newly diagnosed with Graves' had been on antithyroid drugs for under 3 months.

The sample's time point: newly diagnosed GD, antithyroid drugs for less than 3 months. There was RNA extracted from PBMCs, and the TCR library was made from it. Study-level results: There were preferences for TRBV28, TRBJ1-2 and TRBJ2-5 in persistent disease.

Sequencing libraries for TCR beta were prepared with iRepertoire HTBI primers and Arm-PCR of CDR3 regions. TCRdb reprocessed the multiplex PCR reads with MiXCR, giving one entry per CDR3 protein. Altogether roughly 560,000 distinct CDR3 sequences are present, around 12% being singletons, with the ten largest covering about 8.9%. V lost 1 base and J 2 bases, leaving 10 bases between the germline ends. Germline V gene lookup returns CDR1 SGHDT and CDR2 YYEEEE. The length of the CDR3 is 14 residues. This clonotype was counted at least ten times. What it binds is unknown. The data were also submitted as part of a second study, on T cells in Graves' hyperthyroidism and ophthalmopathy. That investigation notes: Hyperthyroidism in the patients, aged 18 to 65, was newly diagnosed and under 2 months in duration. First-round RT-PCR of the TCR CDR3 relied on the HTBI primer set.

The J gene is TRBJ2-7, the V gene TRBV5-6, with D unclear. Sequences were derived from peripheral blood mononuclear cells (PBMCs), sampled at new diagnosis, from a patient treated with antithyroid drugs. The clonotype originates from a woman under 40 with Graves disease. CDR3 protein: CASSLTYTTYEQYF. DNA of the CDR3: TGTGCCAGCAGCTTGACCTACACAACCTACGAGCAGTACTTC.